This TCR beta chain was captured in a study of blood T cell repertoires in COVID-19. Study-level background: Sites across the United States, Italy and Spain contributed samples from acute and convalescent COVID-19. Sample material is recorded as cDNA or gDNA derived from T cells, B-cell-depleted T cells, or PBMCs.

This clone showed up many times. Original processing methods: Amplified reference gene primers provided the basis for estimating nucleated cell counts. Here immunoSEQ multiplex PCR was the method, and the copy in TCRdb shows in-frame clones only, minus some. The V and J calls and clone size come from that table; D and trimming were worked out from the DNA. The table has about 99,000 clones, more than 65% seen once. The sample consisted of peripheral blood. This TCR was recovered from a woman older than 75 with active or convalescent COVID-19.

CDR3 DNA: TGTGCCAGCAGTTCTCCGGGACAGGGTGGTTTTGAAGCTTTCTTT. Its translation is CASSSPGQGGFEAFF. V is TRBV6-5 and J is TRBJ1-1, with 9 bases matching TRBD1. The CDR3 consists of 15 residues. Germline-derived CDR1 and CDR2 are MNHEY and SVGAGI. Germline trimming cut 4 bases from V and 7 bases from J; bases unmatched to any gene: 10.